The 2 T cell receptor beta chains presented below share a single source sample, sequenced in a study of T cell repertoires in cytomegalovirus infection. TCRdb used MiXCR to reprocess the reads, holding one entry per CDR3 protein. Of 100,000 to 150,000 distinct CDR3 sequences listed, about 10% were seen once; the top ten hold over 9.5%. The sample taken for sequencing was PBMCs. These receptors were collected from a human donor in good health (CMV status not recorded). Some clones in this sample may be carry-over from other donors' samples.

This clonotype was recorded many times. The gene calls are TRBV24-1 and TRBJ2-1; maybe TRBD1 (5 bases). Germline values: CDR1 KGHDR, CDR2 SFDVKD. The V end was cut by 4 bases, the J end by 7 bases, with 13 bases between. This CDR3 has 14 residues. The CDR3 spells CATSDSGAWNEQFF. CDR3 bases: TGTGCCACCAGTGACAGTGGGGCCTGGAATGAGCAGTTCTTC.

This clonotype has just a few counts. The chain recombines TRBV28 with TRBJ1-6; D is unresolved. The CDR3 sequence is 15 residues long. From germline, CDR1 is MDHEN and CDR2 SYDVKM. V was cut by 5 bases and J by 4 bases, with 12 bases left in between. In nucleotides, the CDR3 is TGTGCCAGCAGTCCCTCCGCGGGGTATAATTCACCCCTCCACTTT. This encodes CASSPSAGYNSPLHF.